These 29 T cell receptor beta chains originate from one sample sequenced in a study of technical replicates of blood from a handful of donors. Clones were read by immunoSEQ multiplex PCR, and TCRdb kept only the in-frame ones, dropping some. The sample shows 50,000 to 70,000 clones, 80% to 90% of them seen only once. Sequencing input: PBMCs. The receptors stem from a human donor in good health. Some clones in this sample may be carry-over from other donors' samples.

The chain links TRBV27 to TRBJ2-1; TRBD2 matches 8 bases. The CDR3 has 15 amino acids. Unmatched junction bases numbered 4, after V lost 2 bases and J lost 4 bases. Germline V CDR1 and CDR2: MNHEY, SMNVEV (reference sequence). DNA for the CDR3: TGTGCCAGCAGTTTAGGGCGGGGGGTTTACAATGAGCAGTTCTTC. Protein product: CASSLGRGVYNEQFF.

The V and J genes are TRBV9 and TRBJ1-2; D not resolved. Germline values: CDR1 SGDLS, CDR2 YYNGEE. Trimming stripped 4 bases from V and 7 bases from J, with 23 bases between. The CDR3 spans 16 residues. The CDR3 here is CASSPRRLGEVAGYTF. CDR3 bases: TGTGCCAGCAGCCCCAGACGGCTCGGGGAAGTAGCTGGCTACACCTTC. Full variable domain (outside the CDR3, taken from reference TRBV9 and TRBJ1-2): DSGVTQTPKHLITATGQRVTLRCSPRSGDLSVYWYQQSLDQGLQFLIQYYNGEERAKGNILERFSAQQFPDLHSELNLSSLELGDSALYFCASSPRRLGEVAGYTFGSGTRLTVV.

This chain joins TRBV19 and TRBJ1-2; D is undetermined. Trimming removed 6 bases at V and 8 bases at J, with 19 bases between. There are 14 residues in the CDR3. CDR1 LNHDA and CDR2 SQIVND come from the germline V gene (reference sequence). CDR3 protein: CASSPREQFSGYTF. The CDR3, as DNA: TGTGCCAGTAGCCCCCGGGAGCAGTTTTCCGGCTACACCTTC.

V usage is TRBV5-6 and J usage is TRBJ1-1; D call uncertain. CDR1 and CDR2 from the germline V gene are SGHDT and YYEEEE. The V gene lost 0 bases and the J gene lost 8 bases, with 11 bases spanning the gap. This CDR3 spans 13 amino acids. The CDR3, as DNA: TGTGCCAGCAGCTTGGAAGGGCCGGGAGAAGCTTTCTTT. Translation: CASSLEGPGEAFF.

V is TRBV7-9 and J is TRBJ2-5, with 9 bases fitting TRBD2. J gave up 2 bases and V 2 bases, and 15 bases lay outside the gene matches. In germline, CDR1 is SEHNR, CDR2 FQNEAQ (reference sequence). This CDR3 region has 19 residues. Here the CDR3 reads CASSLLVLAGALSQETQYF. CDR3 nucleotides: TGTGCCAGCAGCTTACTGGTATTAGCGGGGGCCCTCTCTCAAGAGACCCAGTACTTC.

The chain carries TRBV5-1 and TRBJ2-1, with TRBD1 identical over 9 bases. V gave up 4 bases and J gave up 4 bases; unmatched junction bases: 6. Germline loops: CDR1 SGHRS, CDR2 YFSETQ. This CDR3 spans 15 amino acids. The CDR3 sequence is CASSPGQGLYNEQFF. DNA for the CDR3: TGCGCCAGCAGCCCGGGACAGGGCCTATACAATGAGCAGTTCTTC.

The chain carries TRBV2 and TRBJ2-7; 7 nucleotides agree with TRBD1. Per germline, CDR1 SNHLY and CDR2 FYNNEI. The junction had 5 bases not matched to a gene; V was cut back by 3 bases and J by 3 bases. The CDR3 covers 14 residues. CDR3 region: CASSEPTGFYEQYF. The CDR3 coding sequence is TGTGCCAGCAGTGAGCCGACAGGGTTCTACGAGCAGTACTTC.

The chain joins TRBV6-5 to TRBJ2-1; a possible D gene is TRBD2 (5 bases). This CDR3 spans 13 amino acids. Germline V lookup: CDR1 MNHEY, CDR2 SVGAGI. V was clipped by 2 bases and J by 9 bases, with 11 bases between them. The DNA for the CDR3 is TGTGCCAGCAGTTACGACCCCCGGGGTGAGCAGTTCTTC. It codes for CASSYDPRGEQFF.

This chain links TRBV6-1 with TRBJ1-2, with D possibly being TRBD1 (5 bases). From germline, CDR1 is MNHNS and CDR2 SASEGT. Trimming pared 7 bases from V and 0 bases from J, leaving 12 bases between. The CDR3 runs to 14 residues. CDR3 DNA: TGTGCCAGCAATCCAGGGCCCTCTAACTATGGCTACACCTTC. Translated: CASNPGPSNYGYTF.

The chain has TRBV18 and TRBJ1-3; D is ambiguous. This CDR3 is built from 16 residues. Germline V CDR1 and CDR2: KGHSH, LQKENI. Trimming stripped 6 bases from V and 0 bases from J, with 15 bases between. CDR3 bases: TGTGCCAGCTCTGCCGGACTAACCCTCTCTGGAAACACCATATATTTT. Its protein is CASSAGLTLSGNTIYF. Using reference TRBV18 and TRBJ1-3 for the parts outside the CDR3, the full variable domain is NAGVMQNPRHLVRRRGQEARLRCSPMKGHSHVYWYRQLPEEGLKFMVYLQKENIIDESGMPKERFSAEFPKEGPSILRIQQVVRGDSAAYFCASSAGLTLSGNTIYFGEGSWLTVV.

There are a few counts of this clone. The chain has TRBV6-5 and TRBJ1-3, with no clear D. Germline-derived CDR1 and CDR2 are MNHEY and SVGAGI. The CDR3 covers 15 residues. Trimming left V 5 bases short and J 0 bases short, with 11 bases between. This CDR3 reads CASSRTRSSGNTIYF. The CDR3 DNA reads TGTGCCAGCAGTCGCACAAGGAGCTCTGGAAACACCATATATTTT.

The CDR3 sequence: CASSQQTGRLTNYGYTF. The DNA of the CDR3 is TGCGCCAGCAGCCAGCAGACAGGGAGGCTTACTAACTATGGCTACACCTTC. The chain recombines TRBV4-3 with TRBJ1-2, with 7 bases fitting TRBD1. The germline V gene has CDR1 LGHNA and CDR2 YSLEER. Germline trimming cut 3 bases from V and 0 bases from J; bases unmatched to any gene: 10. The CDR3 loop spans 17 amino acids.

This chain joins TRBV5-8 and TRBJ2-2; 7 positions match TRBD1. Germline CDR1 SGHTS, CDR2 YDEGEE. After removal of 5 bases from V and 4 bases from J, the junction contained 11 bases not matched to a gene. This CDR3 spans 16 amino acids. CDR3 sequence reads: CASRTTGSAGTGELFF. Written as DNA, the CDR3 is TGTGCCAGCAGAACGACAGGGTCCGCGGGCACCGGGGAGCTGTTTTTT.

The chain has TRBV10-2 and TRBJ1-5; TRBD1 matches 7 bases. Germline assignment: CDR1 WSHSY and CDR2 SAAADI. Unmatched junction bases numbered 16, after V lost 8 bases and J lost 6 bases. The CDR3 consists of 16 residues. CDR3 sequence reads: CASGSGDREYGQPQHF. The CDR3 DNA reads TGCGCCAGCGGATCAGGTGACAGGGAGTATGGTCAGCCCCAGCATTTT.

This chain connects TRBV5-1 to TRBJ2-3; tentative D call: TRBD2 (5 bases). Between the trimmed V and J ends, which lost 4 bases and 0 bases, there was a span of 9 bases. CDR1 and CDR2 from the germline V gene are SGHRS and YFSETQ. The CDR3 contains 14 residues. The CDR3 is CASSASGSTDTQYF. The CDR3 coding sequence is TGCGCCAGCAGCGCCTCGGGGAGCACAGATACGCAGTATTTT.

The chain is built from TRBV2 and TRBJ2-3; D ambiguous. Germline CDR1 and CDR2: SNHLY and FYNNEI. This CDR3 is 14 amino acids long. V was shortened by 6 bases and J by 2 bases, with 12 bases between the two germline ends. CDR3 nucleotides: TGTGCCAGCAGACTAACGAGGTCCACAGATACGCAGTATTTT. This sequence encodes CASRLTRSTDTQYF.

As DNA, the CDR3 is TGTGCCAGCAGTCTGGGGGGGACTAACTATGGCTACACCTTC. Protein sequence: CASSLGGTNYGYTF. The chain couples TRBV6-5 to TRBJ1-2; a weak D match, TRBD1 (5 bases). Trimming pared 5 bases from V and 0 bases from J, leaving 10 bases between. This CDR3 is built from 14 residues. Per the germline V gene, CDR1 is MNHEY and CDR2 is SVGAGI.

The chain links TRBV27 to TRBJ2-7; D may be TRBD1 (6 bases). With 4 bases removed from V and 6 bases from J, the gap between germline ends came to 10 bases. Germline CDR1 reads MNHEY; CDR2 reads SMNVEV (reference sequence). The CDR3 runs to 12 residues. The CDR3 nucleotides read TGTGCCAGCAGTTCCCAGGGGCGCGAGCAGTACTTC. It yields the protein CASSSQGREQYF.

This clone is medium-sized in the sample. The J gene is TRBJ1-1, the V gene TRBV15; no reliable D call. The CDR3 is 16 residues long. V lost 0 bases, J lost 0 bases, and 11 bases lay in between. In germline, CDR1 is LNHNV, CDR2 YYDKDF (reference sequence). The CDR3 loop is CATSRDRVALNTEAFF. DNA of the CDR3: TGTGCCACCAGCAGAGATCGGGTGGCTCTGAACACTGAAGCTTTCTTT.

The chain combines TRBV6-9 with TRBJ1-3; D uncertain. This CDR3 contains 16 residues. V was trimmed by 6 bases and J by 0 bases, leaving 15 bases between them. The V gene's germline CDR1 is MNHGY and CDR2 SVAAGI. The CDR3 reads CASRPESRPSGNTIYF. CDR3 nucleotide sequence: TGTGCCAGCAGGCCCGAAAGCCGCCCCTCTGGAAACACCATATATTTT.

This CDR3 reads CASSPRTSPDEQFF. In nucleotides, the CDR3 is TGTGCCAGCAGCCCGCGGACTAGTCCGGATGAGCAGTTCTTC. The rearrangement links TRBV7-9 to TRBJ2-1; TRBD2 matches at 7 bases. Trimming at V came to 5 bases and at J to 8 bases, leaving 9 bases not matched to a gene. The CDR3 is 14 amino acids. Per germline, CDR1 SEHNR and CDR2 FQNEAQ (reference sequence).

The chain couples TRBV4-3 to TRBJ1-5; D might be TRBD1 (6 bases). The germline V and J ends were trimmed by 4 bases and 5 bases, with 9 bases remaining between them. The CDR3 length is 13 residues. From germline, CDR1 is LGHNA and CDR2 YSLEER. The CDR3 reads CASSRGGDQPQHF. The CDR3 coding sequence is TGCGCCAGCAGCCGGGGGGGCGATCAGCCCCAGCATTTT.

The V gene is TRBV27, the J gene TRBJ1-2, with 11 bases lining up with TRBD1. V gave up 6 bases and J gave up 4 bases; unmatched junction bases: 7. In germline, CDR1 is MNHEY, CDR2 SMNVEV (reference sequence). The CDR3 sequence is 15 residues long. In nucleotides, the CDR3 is TGTGCCAGCAGGTCCCTAGGACAGGGGGCCTATGGCTACACCTTC. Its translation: CASRSLGQGAYGYTF.

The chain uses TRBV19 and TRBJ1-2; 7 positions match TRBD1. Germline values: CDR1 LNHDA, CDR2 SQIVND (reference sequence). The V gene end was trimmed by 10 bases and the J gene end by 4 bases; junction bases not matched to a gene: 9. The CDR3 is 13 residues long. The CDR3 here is CATWDSPSYGYTF. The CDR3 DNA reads TGTGCCACCTGGGACAGCCCATCCTATGGCTACACCTTC.

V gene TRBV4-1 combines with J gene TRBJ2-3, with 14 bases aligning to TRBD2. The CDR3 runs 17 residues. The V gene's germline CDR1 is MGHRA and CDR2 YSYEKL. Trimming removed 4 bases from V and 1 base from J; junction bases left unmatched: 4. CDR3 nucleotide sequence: TGCGCCAGCAGCCGGGGACTAGCGGGGGCCCGCACAGATACGCAGTATTTT. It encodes CASSRGLAGARTDTQYF.

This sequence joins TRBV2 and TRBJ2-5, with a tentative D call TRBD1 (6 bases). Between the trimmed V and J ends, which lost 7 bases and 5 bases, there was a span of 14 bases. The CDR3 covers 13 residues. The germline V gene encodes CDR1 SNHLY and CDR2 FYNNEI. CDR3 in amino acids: CASNFYRDETQYF. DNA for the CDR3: TGTGCCAGCAACTTTTACAGGGATGAGACCCAGTACTTC.

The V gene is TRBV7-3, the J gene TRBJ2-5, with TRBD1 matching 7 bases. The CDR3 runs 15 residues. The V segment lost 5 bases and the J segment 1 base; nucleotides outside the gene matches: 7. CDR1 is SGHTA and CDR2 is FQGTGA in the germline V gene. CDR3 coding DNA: TGTGCCAGCAGCCAAACACAGGGGACCCAAGAGACCCAGTACTTC. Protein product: CASSQTQGTQETQYF.

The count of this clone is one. CDR3 protein: CASTHRRQAGVEQYF. The DNA of the CDR3 is TGTGCCAGCACTCATCGGAGGCAGGCCGGGGTCGAGCAGTACTTC. The J gene is TRBJ2-7, the V gene TRBV7-8, with D possibly being TRBD2 (5 bases). Trimming cost V 7 bases and J 6 bases, with 22 bases left between them. Germline CDR1 reads SGHVS; CDR2 reads FQNEAQ. The CDR3 loop spans 15 amino acids.

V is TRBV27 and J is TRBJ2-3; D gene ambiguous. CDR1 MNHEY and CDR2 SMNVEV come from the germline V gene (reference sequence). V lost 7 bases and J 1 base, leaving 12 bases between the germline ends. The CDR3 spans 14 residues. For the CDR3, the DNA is TGTGCCAGCACCCCTTTCTCGGGCACAGATACGCAGTATTTT. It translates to CASTPFSGTDTQYF.